The source of this T cell receptor (beta chain) is a study of T-cell memory formation after mild COVID-19. General observations from the study: Nothing showed for sure that second-wave clones peaking on day 37 were SARS-CoV-2 specific. Clones which contracted sat mainly in CM and EM if CD4+, and in EMRA if CD8+. Clones contracting across day 15 to 85 had a balanced CD4/CD8 profile; later expanding clones leaned CD4+.

From 5'RACE with constant-segment primers came TCR alpha and TCR beta cDNA libraries that carried sample barcodes and UMIs. TCRdb itself ran the 5' RACE reads through MiXCR, one entry per CDR3 protein. Of tens of thousands of distinct CDR3 sequences listed, approximately 30% are singletons. Remarks on this clonotype: Its cognate antigen is unknown.

The CDR3 has 13 residues. Trimming cost V 5 bases and J 4 bases, with 9 bases left between them. From germline, CDR1 is SGHAT and CDR2 FQNNGV. The sequence was obtained from a man between 18 and 35 years old who had mild COVID-19 (a few samples of this study predate the infection). Cell type and time point are not known. The chain recombines TRBV11-2 with TRBJ2-1, with a tentative D call TRBD2 (6 bases). Sample: PBMCs or a T cell subset sorted from them (not recorded which). The CDR3 loop is CASSAGTYNEQFF. CDR3 bases: TGTGCCAGCAGCGCCGGGACTTACAATGAGCAGTTCTTC. Based on the CDR3 plus reference TRBV11-2 and TRBJ2-1, the full variable domain is EAGVAQSPRYKIIEKRQSVAFWCNPISGHATLYWYQQILGQGPKLLIQFQNNGVVDDSQLPKDRFSAERLKGVDSTLKIQPAKLEDSAVYLCASSAGTYNEQFFGPGTRLTVL.